The 24 T cell receptor beta chains presented below share a single source sample, sequenced in a study of cytomegalovirus exposure and HLA in healthy donors. The data were produced by immunoSEQ multiplex PCR, yet TCRdb's version contains in-frame clones alone and is incomplete. The data show tens of thousands of clones, over 90% seen once. Sequencing was done on a sample of PBMCs. Every receptor here comes from a woman between 18 and 30 years old in good health and CMV-seronegative.

The rearrangement joins TRBV19 to TRBJ2-7; TRBD2 might be the D (6 bases). Germline lookup yields CDR1 LNHDA and CDR2 SQIVND (reference sequence). Between the trimmed V and J ends, which lost 8 bases and 2 bases, there was a span of 16 bases. The CDR3 runs 14 residues. The CDR3 coding sequence is TGTGCCAGTGACGGGAGAGCGAATGCCTACGAGCAGTACTTC. Translating gives CASDGRANAYEQYF.

The gene calls are TRBV19 and TRBJ2-1; possible D gene TRBD2, 5 bases. CDR1 and CDR2 from the germline V gene are LNHDA and SQIVND (reference sequence). The CDR3 runs to 14 residues. V was pared by 5 bases and J by 4 bases, with 12 bases between. CDR3: CASSPDVAYNEQFF. The DNA for the CDR3 is TGTGCCAGTAGTCCCGACGTAGCGTACAATGAGCAGTTCTTC.

This sequence joins TRBV6-1 and TRBJ1-5; 9 bases agree with TRBD1. The CDR3 runs to 17 residues. Trimming removed 4 bases from V and 1 base from J; junction bases left unmatched: 8. Per germline, CDR1 MNHNS and CDR2 SASEGT. As DNA, the CDR3 is TGTGCCAGCAGTGGACCGACAGGGGGAACAAGCAATCAGCCCCAGCATTTT. It yields the protein CASSGPTGGTSNQPQHF.

The V call is TRBV16, the J call TRBJ2-1; D is possibly TRBD2 (6 bases). The CDR3 totals 13 residues. V gave up 4 bases and J gave up 6 bases, with 10 bases separating them. CDR1 is KGHSY and CDR2 is FQNENV in the germline V gene. In nucleotides, the CDR3 is TGTGCCAGCAGCCTATCTAGCGTCAATGAGCAGTTCTTC. The encoded protein is CASSLSSVNEQFF.

The rearrangement uses TRBV11-2 and TRBJ2-4; 9 bases line up with TRBD2. The CDR3 sequence is 16 residues long. The V and J ends lost 5 bases and 0 bases, in that order; junction bases with no gene match: 5. The germline CDR1 and CDR2 sequences are SGHAT and FQNNGV. CDR3 sequence (DNA): TGTGCCAGCAGCCGATTAGCGGGAGTAGCCAAAAACATTCAGTACTTC. It encodes CASSRLAGVAKNIQYF.

The rearrangement links TRBV6-1 to TRBJ1-1, with TRBD1 matching 7 bases. This CDR3 is built from 14 residues. V trimming: 4 bases; J trimming: 0 bases; junction bases outside the gene matches: 2. CDR1 is MNHNS, CDR2 SASEGT, per germline. CDR3 sequence reads: CASSVTGMNTEAFF. DNA for the CDR3: TGTGCCAGCAGTGTGACAGGGATGAACACTGAAGCTTTCTTT.

Relative to its sample, this clone is medium-sized. The chain recombines TRBV4-2 with TRBJ1-1; D unresolved. V lost 6 bases and J 5 bases, leaving 13 bases between the germline ends. The germline gives CDR1 LGHNA, CDR2 YNFKEQ. The CDR3 spans 13 residues. The CDR3 loop reads CASSLTRDTEAFF. CDR3 in DNA: TGTGCCAGCAGTCTAACGCGGGATACTGAAGCTTTCTTT.

CDR3 in amino acids: CASSATGISEPQHF. The CDR3 coding sequence is TGTGCCAGCAGTGCGACAGGAATTAGCGAGCCCCAGCATTTT. J is TRBJ1-5 and V is TRBV6-4; a weak D match, TRBD1 (6 bases). Germline CDR1 reads MRHNA; CDR2 reads SNTAGT. The germline V and J ends were trimmed by 4 bases and 8 bases, with 15 bases remaining between them. The CDR3 spans 14 residues.

The chain recombines TRBV11-3 with TRBJ2-1; the match to TRBD1 covers 8 bases. CDR3 length: 15 residues. Germline assignment: CDR1 SGHNT and CDR2 YENEEA. With 4 bases clipped from V and 12 bases from J, the junction kept 14 bases outside the gene matches. In DNA form, the CDR3 reads TGTGCCAGCAGCTCCTCGACCAACACAGGGGGACGGCAGTTCTTC. Residues: CASSSSTNTGGRQFF.

The chain links TRBV6-5 to TRBJ1-2; possibly TRBD1 for D (5 bases). Per germline, CDR1 MNHEY and CDR2 SVGAGI. Trimming pared 6 bases from V and 4 bases from J, leaving 12 bases between. This CDR3 region has 13 residues. The CDR3 DNA sequence: TGTGCCAGCAGGGCCCCAGGGATCTATGGCTACACCTTC. Translating it yields CASRAPGIYGYTF.

The chain links TRBV5-6 to TRBJ1-2; D is perhaps TRBD1 (5 bases). This CDR3 has 14 amino acids. From germline, CDR1 is SGHDT and CDR2 YYEEEE. The V end lost 2 bases, the J end lost 4 bases, and 12 bases lay between the germline ends. CDR3 in DNA: TGTGCCAGCAGCTTTTCAGGGATAGCCTATGGCTACACCTTC. It encodes CASSFSGIAYGYTF.

The genes are TRBV28 and TRBJ1-2; D is perhaps TRBD1 (6 bases). From germline, CDR1 is MDHEN and CDR2 SYDVKM. V was clipped by 2 bases and J by 4 bases, with 11 bases between them. The CDR3 length is 14 residues. In DNA, the CDR3 is TGTGCCAGCAGTTTAAGGGGGAGGGTCTATGGCTACACCTTC. It translates to CASSLRGRVYGYTF.

The CDR3 spells CASSLARRYQETQYF. CDR3 in DNA: TGTGCCAGCAGCTTAGCTCGCAGGTACCAAGAGACCCAGTACTTC. The J gene is TRBJ2-5, the V gene TRBV7-2, with D hard to call. This CDR3 is 15 amino acids long. V was cut by 0 bases and J by 0 bases, with 8 bases left in between. Germline V lookup: CDR1 SGHTA, CDR2 FQGNSA.

This clone was observed a few times. The CDR3, as DNA: TGTGCCAGCACCGCGACAGGGTTTCTCCAAGAGACCCAGTACTTC. This sequence encodes CASTATGFLQETQYF. The chain is built from TRBV7-8 and TRBJ2-5; TRBD1 matches at 7 bases. Germline lookup yields CDR1 SGHVS and CDR2 FQNEAQ. V was pared by 7 bases and J by 1 base, with 9 bases of the junction left unmatched. The length of the CDR3 is 15 residues. Full variable domain (remainder filled in from reference TRBV7-8 and TRBJ2-5): GAGVSQSPRYKVAKRGQDVALRCDPISGHVSLFWYQQALGQGPEFLTYFQNEAQLDKSGLPSDRFFAERPEGSVSTLKIQRTQQEDSAVYLCASTATGFLQETQYFGPGTRLLVL.

CDR3 DNA: TGTGCCAGCGCCCATGAACCGGGAGACTACAATGAGCAGTTCTTC. This encodes CASAHEPGDYNEQFF. The J gene is TRBJ2-1, the V gene TRBV6-4, with a weak D call TRBD2 (6 bases). The germline gives CDR1 MRHNA, CDR2 SNTAGT. CDR3 size: 15 residues. Trimming cost V 8 bases and J 3 bases, with 17 bases left between them.

The chain has TRBV5-4 and TRBJ2-7, with 15 positions matching TRBD2. CDR3 length: 16 residues. The germline V gene encodes CDR1 SGHNT and CDR2 YYREEE (reference sequence). With 3 bases clipped from V and 6 bases from J, the junction kept 7 bases outside the gene matches. The CDR3 loop reads CASSSGLAGGQSEQYV. In nucleotides, the CDR3 is TGTGCCAGCAGCTCCGGACTAGCGGGAGGGCAAAGCGAGCAGTACGTC.

The CDR3 here is CASSVDPGSRYEQYF. In DNA form, the CDR3 reads TGTGCCAGCAGCGTAGATCCGGGATCCCGCTACGAGCAGTACTTC. The chain recombines TRBV9 with TRBJ2-7, with D maybe TRBD2 (5 bases). This CDR3 has 15 residues. Germline V CDR1 and CDR2: SGDLS, YYNGEE. V was clipped by 0 bases and J by 3 bases, with 13 bases between them.

The chain has TRBV9 and TRBJ2-2; 9 bases are shared with TRBD2. V lost 2 bases to trimming and J lost 7 bases; unmatched junction nucleotides: 6. CDR3 size: 15 residues. Germline assignment: CDR1 SGDLS and CDR2 YYNGEE. CDR3 DNA: TGTGCCAGCAGCGTTTTAGCGGGGGCGGGCGGGGAGCTGTTTTTT. Translated, it gives CASSVLAGAGGELFF.

J is TRBJ2-3 and V is TRBV7-2; D gene uncertain. Germline assignment: CDR1 SGHTA and CDR2 FQGNSA. CDR3 length equals 14 residues. With 3 bases removed from V and 2 bases from J, the gap between germline ends came to 9 bases. The CDR3 DNA follows: TGTGCCAGCAGCTTCGGGTCCTTCACAGATACGCAGTATTTT. Amino acids: CASSFGSFTDTQYF.

The chain combines TRBV6-5 with TRBJ2-7; 10 bases agree with TRBD1. V was pared by 5 bases and J by 5 bases, with 3 bases of the junction left unmatched. Germline V gene lookup returns CDR1 MNHEY and CDR2 SVGAGI. The CDR3 spans 13 residues. CDR3 region: CASSPDRGNEQYF. The DNA for the CDR3 is TGTGCCAGCAGTCCGGACAGGGGGAACGAGCAGTACTTC.

The gene calls are TRBV6-6 and TRBJ1-2; 8 bases align to TRBD1. CDR3 size: 14 residues. CDR1 is MNHNY, CDR2 SVGAGI, per germline (reference sequence). The ends lost 7 bases at V and 2 bases at J; junction bases unmatched: 6. The CDR3 nucleotides are TGTGCCAGCATGGGGTCAGGGGGCAACTATGGCTACACCTTC. It translates to CASMGSGGNYGYTF.

The V and J genes are TRBV5-4 and TRBJ2-5; D gene unclear. CDR1 and CDR2 from the germline V gene are SGHNT and YYREEE (reference sequence). The CDR3 is made up of 13 amino acids. Trimming took off 2 bases at V and 3 bases at J, with 8 bases between the two ends. The CDR3 DNA is TGTGCCAGCAGCTTAGACAATGAAGAGACCCAGTACTTC. Its translation is CASSLDNEETQYF.

The rearrangement joins TRBV7-9 to TRBJ2-4; perhaps TRBD1 as D (6 bases). V lost 4 bases and J 4 bases, leaving 11 bases between the germline ends. CDR1 is SEHNR, CDR2 FQNEAQ, per germline (reference sequence). This CDR3 comprises 14 residues. The CDR3 DNA follows: TGTGCCAGCAGCTCACCTACAGGGAAAAACATTCAGTACTTC. Translating gives CASSSPTGKNIQYF.

This chain connects TRBV15 to TRBJ2-7; 7 bases are a match to TRBD2. Looked up from germline, CDR1 is LNHNV and CDR2 is YYDKDF (reference sequence). This CDR3 region has 14 residues. Trimming at V came to 6 bases and at J to 2 bases, leaving 7 bases not matched to a gene. The CDR3 is CATSESGVPYEQYV. The CDR3 nucleotides read TGTGCCACCAGTGAGAGCGGGGTCCCCTACGAGCAGTACGTC.